These T cell receptor beta chains were read from a single sample in a study of T-cell reconstitution after alpha-beta-depleted transplantation in children. TCRdb used MiXCR to reprocess the PCR reads, holding one entry per CDR3 protein. The data contain about 58,000 distinct CDR3 sequences, 44% of them singletons. This material consisted of PBMCs, mostly from graft donor cells, taken 360 days after TCRalphabeta/CD19-depleted stem cell transplant. The receptors shown here come from a male patient younger than 18 who had a stem cell transplant for acute lymphoblastic leukemia, so the T cells may come from the graft donor. Both conserved end residues are part of each CDR3. A D gene is named only where the DNA matches it firmly. Size tells how often a clone was seen (once, few, many) or the class of an expanded clone, and some rows leave it out.

length	size	V	J	D	CDR3	DNA
17	few	TRBV5-5	TRBJ2-1	NA	CASSLFISGSSYNEQFF	TGTGCCAGCAGCTTGTTTATTTCAGGGAGCTCCTACAATGAGCAGTTCTTC
15	NA	TRBV7-8	TRBJ1-3	NA	CASSLDSVSGNTIYF	TGTGCCAGCAGCTTAGACAGCGTCTCTGGAAACACCATATATTTT
13	NA	TRBV29-1	TRBJ2-7	TRBD1	CSVDNRGFGEQYF	TGCAGCGTTGATAACAGGGGATTCGGCGAGCAGTACTTC
11	few	TRBV28	TRBJ2-7	NA	CASSTGYEQYF	TGTGCCAGCAGTACTGGCTACGAGCAGTACTTC
14	NA	TRBV20-1	TRBJ1-6	TRBD1	CCARTPQGDSPLHF	TGCTGTGCTAGGACCCCACAGGGGGATTCACCCCTCCACTTT
14	once	TRBV12-3/TRBV12-4	TRBJ2-3	TRBD1	CASSLDRGPDTQYF	TGTGCCAGCAGTTTGGACAGGGGCCCAGATACGCAGTATTTT
14	few	TRBV6-5	TRBJ1-4	NA	CASKDGGTNEKLFF	TGTGCCAGCAAGGACGGGGGAACTAATGAAAAACTGTTTTTT
14	NA	TRBV6-5	TRBJ2-7	TRBD1	CASSSTGGPYEQYF	TGTGCCAGCAGTTCGACAGGGGGGCCCTACGAGCAGTACTTC
20	NA	TRBV20-1	TRBJ2-3	TRBD2	CSARDLSWLAGGPRGDTQYF	TGCAGTGCTAGAGATCTTTCGTGGCTAGCGGGAGGCCCACGGGGAGATACGCAGTATTTT
16	NA	TRBV9	TRBJ2-1	NA	CASSVGFRSASNEQFF	TGTGCCAGCAGCGTAGGGTTCAGGTCGGCGTCCAATGAGCAGTTCTTC
14	NA	TRBV28	TRBJ2-7	NA	CASSFGLSSYEQYF	TGTGCCAGCAGTTTTGGGCTCAGCTCCTACGAGCAGTACTTC
16	NA	TRBV3-1	TRBJ2-1	TRBD2	CASSPTSGRPLGEQFF	TGTGCCAGCAGCCCCACTAGCGGGAGGCCTTTGGGTGAGCAGTTCTTC
14	NA	TRBV11-3	TRBJ2-1	NA	CASSPRTDYNEQFF	TGTGCCAGCAGCCCCCGGACAGATTACAATGAGCAGTTCTTC
13	NA	TRBV9	TRBJ2-3	NA	CASSSRVPDTQYF	TGTGCCAGCAGCTCCAGGGTCCCAGATACGCAGTATTTT
16	NA	TRBV13	TRBJ2-5	TRBD2	CASSLGTSGSRETQYF	TGTGCCAGCAGCTTAGGAACTAGCGGGAGTCGGGAGACCCAGTACTTC
14	NA	TRBV9	TRBJ1-2	TRBD1	CASSSSGTGDGYTF	TGTGCCAGCAGCTCCTCCGGGACAGGGGACGGCTACACCTTC
13	NA	TRBV29-1	TRBJ1-5	NA	CSVVPGPNQPQHF	TGCAGCGTTGTCCCTGGTCCCAATCAGCCCCAGCATTTT
17	few	TRBV28	TRBJ2-3	NA	CASSLMSVGTRTDTQYF	TGTGCCAGCAGTTTGATGTCCGTCGGGACACGCACAGATACGCAGTATTTT
15	NA	TRBV15	TRBJ2-7	NA	CATSRDGAGYLGQYF	TGTGCCACCAGCAGAGATGGTGCAGGCTACCTGGGGCAGTACTTC
15	NA	TRBV29-1	TRBJ1-6	NA	CSLRGGYSYNSPLHF	TGCAGCCTCCGGGGTGGATACTCCTATAATTCACCCCTCCACTTT
17	NA	TRBV24-1	TRBJ2-1	TRBD1	CATSDFSGQGLSNEQFF	TGTGCCACCAGTGATTTTTCGGGACAGGGTTTGTCGAATGAGCAGTTCTTC
14	NA	TRBV5-6	TRBJ2-4	NA	CASSSGLAKNIQYF	TGTGCCAGCAGCTCAGGGCTAGCCAAAAACATTCAGTACTTC
13	few	TRBV12-3/TRBV12-4	TRBJ2-5	NA	CASSLGRLETQYF	TGTGCCAGCAGTCTAGGCCGACTGGAGACCCAGTACTTC
14	NA	TRBV2	TRBJ2-7	TRBD2	CASPAGTSSFEQYF	TGTGCCAGCCCTGCCGGGACTAGCTCTTTCGAGCAGTACTTC
16	NA	TRBV4-3	TRBJ2-3	NA	CASSPGTALSTDTQYF	TGCGCCAGCAGCCCGGGGACCGCCCTTAGCACAGATACGCAGTATTTT
14	few	TRBV7-9	TRBJ2-1	NA	CASSLDVSQNEQFF	TGTGCCAGCAGCTTAGACGTCAGCCAGAATGAGCAGTTCTTC
13	NA	TRBV29-1	TRBJ2-7	NA	CSVWDSESYEQYF	TGCAGCGTATGGGACTCCGAATCCTACGAGCAGTACTTC
16	NA	TRBV7-3	TRBJ2-3	NA	CASSSIAEPYTDTQYF	TGTGCCAGCAGCTCCATAGCGGAGCCCTACACAGATACGCAGTATTTT
11	NA	TRBV7-8	TRBJ2-7	NA	CASSLDSEQYF	TGTGCCAGCAGCTTAGATAGCGAGCAGTACTTC